This TCR beta chain came from a study of Graves' ophthalmopathy and Graves' hyperthyroidism. Study overall: Stable hyperthyroidism referred to disease that showed no ophthalmopathy within 18 months of follow-up.

Remarks on this clonotype: No antigen is known for it.

Study results and limitations: Clonotypes were expanded in thyroid at above 0.001 frequency, and most also appeared in blood. The model achieved about 70% sensitivity and about 76% specificity for ophthalmopathy progression.

Germline V gene sequence: CDR1 SGHTA, CDR2 FQGNSA. This CDR3 is built from 14 residues. Trimming left V 2 bases short and J 2 bases short, with 10 bases between. Other autoimmune diseases, uncontrolled infections, pregnancy or lactation ruled patients out of participation. Scientists amplified the TCR beta CDR3 regions from RNA transcripts. Following a first-round RT-PCR that used HTBI primers, a second-round multiplex PCR was carried out. TCRdb fed the multiplex PCR reads into MiXCR, producing one record per CDR3 protein. Of roughly 1.1 million distinct CDR3 sequences detected, 35% to 40% appear once; the ten largest clones hold around 10%.

The receptor comes from an adult man with Graves' hyperthyroidism. The gene calls are TRBV7-2 and TRBJ2-7; the D is unclear. Specimen: peripheral blood or thyroid tissue (not recorded which). DNA for the CDR3: TGTGCCAGCAGCTTATACGTAGGAACCTACGAGCAGTACTTC. Translating it yields CASSLYVGTYEQYF.